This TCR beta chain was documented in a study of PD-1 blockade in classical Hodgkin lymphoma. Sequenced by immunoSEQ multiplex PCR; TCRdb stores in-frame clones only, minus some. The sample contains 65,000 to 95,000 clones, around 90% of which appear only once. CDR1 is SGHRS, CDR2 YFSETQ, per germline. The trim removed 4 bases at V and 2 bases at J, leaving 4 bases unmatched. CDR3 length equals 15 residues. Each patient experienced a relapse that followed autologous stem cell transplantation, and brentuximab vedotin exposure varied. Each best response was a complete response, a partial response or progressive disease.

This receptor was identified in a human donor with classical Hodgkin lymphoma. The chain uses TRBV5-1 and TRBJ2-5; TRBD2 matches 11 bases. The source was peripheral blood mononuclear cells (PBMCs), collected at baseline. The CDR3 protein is CASSQRLAGQETQYF. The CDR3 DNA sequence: TGCGCCAGCAGCCAGCGACTAGCGGGGCAAGAGACCCAGTACTTC.